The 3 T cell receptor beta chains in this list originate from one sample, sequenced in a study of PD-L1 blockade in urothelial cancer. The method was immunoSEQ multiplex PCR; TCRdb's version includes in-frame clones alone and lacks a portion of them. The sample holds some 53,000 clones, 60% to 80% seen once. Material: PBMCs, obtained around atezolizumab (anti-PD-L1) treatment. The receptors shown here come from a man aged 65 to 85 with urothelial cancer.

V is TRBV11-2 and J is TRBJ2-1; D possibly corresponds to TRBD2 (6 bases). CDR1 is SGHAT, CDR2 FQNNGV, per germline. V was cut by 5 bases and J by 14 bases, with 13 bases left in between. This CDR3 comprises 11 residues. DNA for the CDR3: TGTGCCAGCAGCCGCGCCCGGGAGAAGTTCTTC. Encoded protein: CASSRAREKFF. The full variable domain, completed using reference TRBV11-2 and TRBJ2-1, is EAGVAQSPRYKIIEKRQSVAFWCNPISGHATLYWYQQILGQGPKLLIQFQNNGVVDDSQLPKDRFSAERLKGVDSTLKIQPAKLEDSAVYLCASSRAREKFFGPGTRLTVL.

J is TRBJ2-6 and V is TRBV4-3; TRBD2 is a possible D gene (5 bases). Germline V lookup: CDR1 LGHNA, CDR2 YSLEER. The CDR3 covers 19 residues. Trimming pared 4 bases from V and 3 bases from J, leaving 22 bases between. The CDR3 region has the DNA TGCGCCAGCAGCCTCCACCGCCGGGATCAGACTGGTGGGGCCAACGTCCTGACTTTC. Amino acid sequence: CASSLHRRDQTGGANVLTF.

The CDR3 DNA reads TGCGCCAGCAGCCAAGCGGACAGGGAGCGCTACGAGCAGTACTTC. Translated, it gives CASSQADRERYEQYF. The rearrangement uses TRBV4-3 and TRBJ2-7; 8 nucleotides line up with TRBD1. The CDR3 is made up of 15 amino acids. Losses at the gene ends were 1 base for V and 3 bases for J; bases not matched to a gene: 5. Germline CDR1 reads LGHNA; CDR2 reads YSLEER.